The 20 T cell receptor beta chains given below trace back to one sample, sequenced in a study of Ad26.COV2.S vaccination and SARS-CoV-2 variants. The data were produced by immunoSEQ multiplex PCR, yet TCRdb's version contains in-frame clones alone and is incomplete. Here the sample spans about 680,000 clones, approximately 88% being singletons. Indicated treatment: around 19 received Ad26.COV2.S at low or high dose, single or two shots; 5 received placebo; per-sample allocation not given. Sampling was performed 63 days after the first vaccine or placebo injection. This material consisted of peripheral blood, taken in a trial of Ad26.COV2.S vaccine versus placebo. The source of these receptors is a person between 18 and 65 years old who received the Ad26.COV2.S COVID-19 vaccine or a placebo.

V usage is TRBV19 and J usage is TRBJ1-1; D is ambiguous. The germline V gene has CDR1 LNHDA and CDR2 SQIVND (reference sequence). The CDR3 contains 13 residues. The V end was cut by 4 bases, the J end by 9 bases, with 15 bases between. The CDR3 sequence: CASSRTGKTKAFF. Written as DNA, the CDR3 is TGTGCCAGTAGTAGGACTGGGAAAACAAAAGCTTTCTTT.

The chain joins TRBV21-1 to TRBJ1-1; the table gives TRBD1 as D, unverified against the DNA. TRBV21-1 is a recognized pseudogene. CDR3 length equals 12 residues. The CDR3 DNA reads TGTGCCAGCCCCCAGGGGGGCCCTGAAGCTTTCTTT. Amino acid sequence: CASPQGGPEAFF.

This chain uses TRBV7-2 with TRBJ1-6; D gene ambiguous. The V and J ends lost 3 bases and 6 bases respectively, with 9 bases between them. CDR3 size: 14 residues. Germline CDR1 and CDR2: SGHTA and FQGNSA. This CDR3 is CASSFRQSNSPLHF. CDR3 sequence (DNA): TGTGCCAGCAGCTTCCGGCAATCTAATTCACCCCTCCACTTT.

CDR3 loop: CATSDTTGGRIQPQHF. Written as DNA, the CDR3 is TGTGCCACCAGTGATACGACAGGGGGCAGGATTCAGCCCCAGCATTTT. The rearrangement links TRBV24-1 to TRBJ1-5; 10 nucleotides line up with TRBD1. Germline loops: CDR1 KGHDR, CDR2 SFDVKD. Germline trimming cut 3 bases from V and 6 bases from J; bases unmatched to any gene: 7. The CDR3 is made up of 16 amino acids.

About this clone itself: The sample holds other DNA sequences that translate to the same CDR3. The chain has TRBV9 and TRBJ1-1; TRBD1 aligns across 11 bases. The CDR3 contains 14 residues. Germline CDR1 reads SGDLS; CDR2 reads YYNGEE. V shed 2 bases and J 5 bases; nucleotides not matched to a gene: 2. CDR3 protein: CASSVGQGGTEAFF. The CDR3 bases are TGTGCCAGCAGCGTGGGACAGGGGGGGACTGAAGCTTTCTTT. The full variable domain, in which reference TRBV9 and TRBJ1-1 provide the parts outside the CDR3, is DSGVTQTPKHLITATGQRVTLRCSPRSGDLSVYWYQQSLDQGLQFLIQYYNGEERAKGNILERFSAQQFPDLHSELNLSSLELGDSALYFCASSVGQGGTEAFFGQGTRLTVV.

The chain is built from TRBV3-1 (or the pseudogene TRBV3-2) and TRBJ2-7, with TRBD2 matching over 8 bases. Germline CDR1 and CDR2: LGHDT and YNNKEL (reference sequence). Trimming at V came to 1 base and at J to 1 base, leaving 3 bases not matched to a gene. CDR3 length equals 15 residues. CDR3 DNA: TGTGCCAGCAGCCAAGGCCCGGGGGGGTCCTACGAGCAGTACTTC. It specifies CASSQGPGGSYEQYF.

In nucleotides, the CDR3 is TGTGCCAGCAGTCTCCGGGACAGGGAGTGGAATGGCTACACCTTC. Translated, it gives CASSLRDREWNGYTF. The V call is TRBV6-5, the J call TRBJ1-2, with 9 bases that match TRBD1. Trimming removed 5 bases from V and 6 bases from J; junction bases left unmatched: 10. Per germline, CDR1 MNHEY and CDR2 SVGAGI. The CDR3 totals 15 residues.

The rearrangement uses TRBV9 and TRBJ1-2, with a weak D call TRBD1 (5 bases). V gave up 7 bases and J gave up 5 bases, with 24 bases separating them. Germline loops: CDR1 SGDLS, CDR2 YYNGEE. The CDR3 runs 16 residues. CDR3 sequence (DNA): TGTGCCAGCGGAGGGACGGCGGGATCGGTGGGGTATGGCTACACCTTC. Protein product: CASGGTAGSVGYGYTF.

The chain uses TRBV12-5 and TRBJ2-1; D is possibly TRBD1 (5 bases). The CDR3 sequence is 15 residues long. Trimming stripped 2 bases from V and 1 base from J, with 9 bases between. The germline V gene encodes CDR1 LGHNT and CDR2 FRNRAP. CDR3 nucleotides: TGTGCTAGTGGTTTGAGGCAGGGTTCCTACAATGAGCAGTTCTTC. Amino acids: CASGLRQGSYNEQFF.

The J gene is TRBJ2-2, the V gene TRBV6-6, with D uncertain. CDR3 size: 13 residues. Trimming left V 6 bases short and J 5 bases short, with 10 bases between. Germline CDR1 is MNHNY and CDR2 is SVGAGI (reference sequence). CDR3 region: CASRVYPTGELFF. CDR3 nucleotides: TGTGCCAGCAGAGTATACCCAACCGGGGAGCTGTTTTTT.

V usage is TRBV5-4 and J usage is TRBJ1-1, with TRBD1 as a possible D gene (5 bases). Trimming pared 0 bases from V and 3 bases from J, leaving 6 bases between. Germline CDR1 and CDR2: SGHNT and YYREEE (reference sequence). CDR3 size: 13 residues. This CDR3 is CASSLGGHTEAFF. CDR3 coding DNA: TGTGCCAGCAGCTTGGGGGGCCACACTGAAGCTTTCTTT.

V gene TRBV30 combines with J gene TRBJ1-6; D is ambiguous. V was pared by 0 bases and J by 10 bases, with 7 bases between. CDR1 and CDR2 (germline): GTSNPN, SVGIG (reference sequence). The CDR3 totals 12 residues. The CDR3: CAWSVVGSPLHF. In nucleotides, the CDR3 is TGTGCCTGGAGTGTGGTGGGATCACCCCTCCACTTT.

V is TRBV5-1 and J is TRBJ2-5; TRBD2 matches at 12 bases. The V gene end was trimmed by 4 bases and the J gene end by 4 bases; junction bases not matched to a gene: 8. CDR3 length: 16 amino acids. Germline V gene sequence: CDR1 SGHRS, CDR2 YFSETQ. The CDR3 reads CASSLGLAGRSETQYF. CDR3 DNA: TGCGCCAGCAGCCTCGGACTAGCGGGAAGGTCAGAGACCCAGTACTTC.

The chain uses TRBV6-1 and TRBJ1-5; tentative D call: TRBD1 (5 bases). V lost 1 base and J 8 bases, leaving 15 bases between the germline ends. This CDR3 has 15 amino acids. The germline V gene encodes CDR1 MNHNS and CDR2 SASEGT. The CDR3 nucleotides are TGTGCCAGCAGTGAAGACGGCAGGGCCCGGGAGCCCCAGCATTTT. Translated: CASSEDGRAREPQHF.

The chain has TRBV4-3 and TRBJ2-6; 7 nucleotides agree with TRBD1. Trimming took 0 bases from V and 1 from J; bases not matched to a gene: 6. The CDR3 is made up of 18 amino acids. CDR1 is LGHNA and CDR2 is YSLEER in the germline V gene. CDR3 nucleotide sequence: TGCGCCAGCAGCCAAGAGGCGAGACAGGGTTCTGGGGCCAACGTCCTGACTTTC. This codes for CASSQEARQGSGANVLTF.

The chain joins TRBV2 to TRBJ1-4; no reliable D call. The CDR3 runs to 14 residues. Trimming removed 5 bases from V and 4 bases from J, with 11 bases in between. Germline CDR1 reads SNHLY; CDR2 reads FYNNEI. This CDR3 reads CASSNSGGNEKLFF. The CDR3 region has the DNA TGTGCCAGCAGTAACAGCGGTGGTAATGAAAAACTGTTTTTT.

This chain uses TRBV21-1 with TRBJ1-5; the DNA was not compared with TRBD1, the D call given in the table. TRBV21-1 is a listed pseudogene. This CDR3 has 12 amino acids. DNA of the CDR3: TGTGCCACTGGACAGGGGAGGAAGCCCCAGCATTTT. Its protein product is CATGQGRKPQHF.

The CDR3 region is CASSASGTSSSYNEQFF. CDR3 DNA sequence: TGTGCCAGCAGCGCCTCCGGGACTAGCAGTTCCTACAATGAGCAGTTCTTC. The V and J genes are TRBV11-3 and TRBJ2-1, with 9 nucleotides matching TRBD2. The CDR3 covers 17 residues. Trimming took 5 bases from V and 1 from J; bases not matched to a gene: 9. The germline V gene encodes CDR1 SGHNT and CDR2 YENEEA.

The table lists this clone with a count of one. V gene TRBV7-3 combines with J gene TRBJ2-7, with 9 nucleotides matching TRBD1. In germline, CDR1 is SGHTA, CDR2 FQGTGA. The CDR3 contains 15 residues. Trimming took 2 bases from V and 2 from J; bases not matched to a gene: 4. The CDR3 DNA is TGTGCCAGCAGCTTAGGGGGACAGGGTGCCTACGAGCAGTACTTC. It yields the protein CASSLGGQGAYEQYF.

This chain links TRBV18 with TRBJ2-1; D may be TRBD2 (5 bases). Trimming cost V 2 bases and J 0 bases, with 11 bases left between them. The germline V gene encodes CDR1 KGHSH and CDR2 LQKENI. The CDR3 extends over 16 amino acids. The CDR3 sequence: CASSPFVGSSYNEQFF. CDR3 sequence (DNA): TGTGCCAGCTCACCATTTGTGGGGAGCTCCTACAATGAGCAGTTCTTC. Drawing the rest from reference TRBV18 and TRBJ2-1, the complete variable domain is NAGVMQNPRHLVRRRGQEARLRCSPMKGHSHVYWYRQLPEEGLKFMVYLQKENIIDESGMPKERFSAEFPKEGPSILRIQQVVRGDSAAYFCASSPFVGSSYNEQFFGPGTRLTVL.